These T cell receptor beta chains were read from a single sample in a study of T cell responses to AZD1222 COVID-19 vaccine. Using immunoSEQ multiplex PCR, the repertoire was profiled, and TCRdb retains in-frame clones only, with some absent. Among about 75,000 clones listed, roughly 88% were seen once. This sample comprised peripheral blood, obtained 28 days after the second dose of the MenACWY control vaccine. Receptors were obtained from an adult who received the MenACWY meningococcal vaccine as a control. CDR3s include the opening cysteine and the closing phenylalanine or tryptophan. The D gene is left open where the match is weak. Not every row has a clone size; where given, it reads once, few, many or a size class.

>.|TRBD1|TRBV7-9|TRBJ2-5
CASSLAYGAGGETQYF
TGTGCCAGCAGCTTAGCGTACGGGGCAGGGGGAGAGACCCAGTACTTC
>.|.|TRBV6-5|TRBJ1-1
CASRNRDLNTEAFF
TGTGCCAGCAGGAACAGGGACCTGAACACTGAAGCTTTCTTT
>.|.|TRBV18|TRBJ1-4
CASSPTGPATNEKLFF
TGTGCCAGCTCACCAACGGGACCAGCAACTAATGAAAAACTGTTTTTT
>.|TRBD2|TRBV3-1/TRBV3-2|TRBJ2-3
CASSQDPSGGAPDTQYF
TGTGCCAGCAGCCAAGACCCTAGCGGGGGGGCACCAGATACGCAGTATTTT
>.|.|TRBV6-5|TRBJ2-7
CASRPSGPGYEQYF
TGTGCCAGCAGGCCCTCCGGGCCCGGCTACGAGCAGTACTTC
>.|.|TRBV6-2/TRBV6-3|TRBJ2-1
CASSPLGEPWGNEQFF
TGTGCCAGCAGTCCCCTGGGAGAACCCTGGGGGAATGAGCAGTTCTTC
>.|TRBD1|TRBV2|TRBJ1-1
CASSVDRGPHNVMNTEAFF
TGTGCCAGCAGTGTTGACAGGGGGCCACACAACGTGATGAACACTGAAGCTTTCTTT
>.|.|TRBV20-1|TRBJ1-1
CSASDWSEGHTEAFF
TGCAGTGCTAGTGATTGGTCGGAAGGGCACACTGAAGCTTTCTTT
>.|.|TRBV5-4|TRBJ2-5
CASSLERRETQYF
TGTGCCAGCAGCCTGGAGCGCAGGGAGACCCAGTACTTC
>.|.|TRBV7-3|TRBJ1-1
CASSLRWDATEAFF
TGTGCCAGCAGCTTACGTTGGGACGCCACTGAAGCTTTCTTT
>once|TRBD1|TRBV18|TRBJ2-7
CASSPGTGAFSPEQYF
TGTGCCAGCTCACCGGGGACAGGGGCCTTTTCTCCCGAGCAGTACTTC
>.|TRBD1|TRBV9|TRBJ1-5
CASSVGAGDSTSNQPQHF
TGTGCCAGCAGCGTAGGGGCTGGGGACAGTACGAGCAATCAGCCCCAGCATTTT
>once|.|TRBV30|TRBJ1-1
CAWSVYSNTEAFF
TGTGCCTGGAGTGTATACTCGAACACTGAAGCTTTCTTT
>.|.|TRBV23-1|TRBJ1-6
CASTQIGLPVDNSPLHF
TGCGCCAGCACCCAGATAGGCCTACCCGTCGACAATTCACCCCTCCACTTT
>.|.|TRBV12-5|TRBJ1-3
CASSTGYSGNTIYF
TGTGCTTCCTCCACAGGTTACTCTGGAAACACCATATATTTT
>.|TRBD1|TRBV2|TRBJ1-1
CASSPGQGANTEAFF
TGTGCCAGCAGCCCCGGACAGGGCGCGAACACTGAAGCTTTCTTT
>.|TRBD1|TRBV3-1/TRBV3-2|TRBJ1-6
CASRRGHKDSPLHF
TGTGCCAGCAGAAGGGGGCACAAGGATTCACCCCTCCACTTT
>.|.|TRBV2|TRBJ2-3
CASSSTTPDTQYF
TGTGCCAGCAGTTCGACGACCCCTGATACGCAGTATTTT
>.|TRBD2|TRBV19|TRBJ2-1
CASTVTSGNEQFF
TGTGCCAGTACCGTGACTAGCGGCAATGAGCAGTTCTTC
>once|TRBD1|TRBV19|TRBJ2-7
CASSIIGQGAREQYF
TGTGCCAGTAGTATAATTGGACAGGGGGCACGGGAGCAGTACTTC
>.|.|TRBV21-1|TRBJ1-5
CASSKTETGQSPDNQPQHF
TGTGCCAGCAGCAAAACCGAGACAGGACAATCCCCTGACAATCAGCCCCAGCATTTT
>few|.|TRBV6-2/TRBV6-3|TRBJ2-7
CASSRGSFPYNYEQYF
TGTGCCAGCAGTCGCGGGTCCTTCCCCTATAACTACGAGCAGTACTTC
>.|.|TRBV5-1|TRBJ1-6
CASSLVGDLAESPLHF
TGCGCCAGCAGCTTGGTGGGGGACCTAGCGGAATCACCCCTCCACTTT
>.|TRBD1|TRBV7-4|TRBJ1-5
CASSEGQDNQPQHF
TGTGCCAGCAGCGAGGGACAGGATAATCAGCCCCAGCATTTT
>.|.|TRBV2|TRBJ1-5
CASSREGNQPQHF
TGTGCCAGCAGCCGGGAGGGCAATCAGCCCCAGCATTTT
>.|.|TRBV6-5|TRBJ1-1
CASSYSYRGNTEAFF
TGTGCCAGCAGTTACTCATACCGGGGGAACACTGAAGCTTTCTTT
>.|TRBD1|TRBV7-8|TRBJ1-3
CASSFGTGDNTIYF
TGTGCCAGCAGCTTCGGGACAGGGGACAACACCATATATTTT
>.|.|TRBV15|TRBJ2-2
CATSPKGPGTGELFF
TGTGCCACCAGCCCTAAGGGACCGGGCACCGGGGAGCTGTTTTTT
>.|.|TRBV5-8|TRBJ2-2
CASSLEWGSNTGELFF
TGTGCCAGCAGCTTGGAGTGGGGATCGAACACCGGGGAGCTGTTTTTT
>.|TRBD1|TRBV19|TRBJ1-2
CASSILGQGVVYTF
TGTGCCAGTAGTATACTGGGACAGGGGGTGGTCTACACCTTC
>.|TRBD1|TRBV7-7|TRBJ2-5
CASSLRQGQGSTQYF
TGTGCCAGCAGCTTACGCCAGGGACAGGGGTCGACCCAGTACTTC
>once|.|TRBV19|TRBJ1-1
CASSGARTESTEAFF
TGTGCCAGTAGTGGGGCCCGGACTGAGTCCACTGAAGCTTTCTTT
>.|.|TRBV7-9|TRBJ2-1
CASSLALLYSYNEQFF
TGTGCCAGCAGCTTAGCCCTACTTTACTCCTACAATGAGCAGTTCTTC
>.|.|TRBV12-5|TRBJ1-1
CASGLAVVGTEAFF
TGTGCTAGTGGTTTGGCAGTCGTCGGCACTGAAGCTTTCTTT
>few|.|TRBV3-1/TRBV3-2|TRBJ2-3
CASSQGLGPTDTQYF
TGTGCCAGCAGCCAAGGTCTGGGACCCACAGATACGCAGTATTTT
>.|TRBD1|TRBV19|TRBJ2-7
CASRDVGTDPYEQYF
TGTGCCAGTAGAGATGTGGGGACAGACCCCTACGAGCAGTACTTC
>medium-sized|.|TRBV19|TRBJ1-2
CASSLTEGGGYTF
TGTGCCAGTAGCTTGACAGAGGGTGGAGGCTACACCTTC
>.|.|TRBV6-5|TRBJ2-3
CASSRDFTDTQYF
TGTGCCAGCAGCAGGGACTTCACAGATACGCAGTATTTT
>.|.|TRBV5-1|TRBJ1-1
CASSWGLMNTEAFF
TGCGCCAGCAGCTGGGGGCTTATGAACACTGAAGCTTTCTTT
>.|.|TRBV6-5|TRBJ1-1
CASSNRGTKAFF
TGTGCCAGCAGTAACCGGGGGACTAAAGCTTTCTTT
>.|TRBD2|TRBV9|TRBJ2-2
CPTNPQGTRGGERYTGELFF
TGTCCCACCAACCCACAGGGGACTCGCGGGGGGGAGAGGTACACCGGGGAGCTGTTTTTT
>.|.|TRBV12-3/TRBV12-4|TRBJ1-1
CASSLVHQAEAFF
TGTGCCAGCAGTTTAGTACATCAAGCTGAAGCTTTCTTT
>.|.|TRBV13|TRBJ2-3
CASSLGGRTDTQYF
TGTGCCAGCAGCTTAGGGGGCCGCACAGATACGCAGTATTTT
>.|.|TRBV12-3/TRBV12-4|TRBJ1-1
CASSPRQNTEAFF
TGTGCCAGCAGTCCTAGACAGAACACTGAAGCTTTCTTT
>.|.|TRBV3-1/TRBV3-2|TRBJ2-1
CASGRGTSYNEQFF
TGTGCCAGCGGCAGAGGCACCTCCTACAATGAGCAGTTCTTC
>.|.|TRBV28|TRBJ1-5
CASSLTEGLVNQPQHF
TGTGCCAGCAGTTTAACGGAAGGGTTGGTCAATCAGCCCCAGCATTTT
>.|.|TRBV7-9|TRBJ1-1
CASSLVRQGDTEAFF
TGTGCCAGCAGCTTAGTTCGCCAGGGTGACACTGAAGCTTTCTTT
>.|.|TRBV18|TRBJ2-7
CASSSDTYEQYF
TGTGCCAGCTCGTCCGACACCTACGAGCAGTACTTC